Included here is one T cell receptor (beta chain) sequence, with context. Antigen specificity is unknown. V was shortened by 8 bases and J by 4 bases, with 14 bases between the two germline ends. Germline V CDR1 and CDR2: MNHEY, SMNVEV (reference sequence). This CDR3 is 13 amino acids long. Using its own MiXCR run on the 5' RACE reads, TCRdb lists one record per CDR3 protein. This sample yields about 560,000 distinct CDR3 sequences, of which roughly 20% are seen a single time; about 8.7% belongs to the top ten. The entry originates in a study of T-cell memory formation after mild COVID-19. General study results and limits: There was a balanced CD4/CD8 profile in clones contracting day 15 to 85, and later expanders leaned CD4+.

The chain links TRBV27 to TRBJ1-2, with unresolved D. The sample taken for sequencing was PBMCs or a T cell subset sorted from them (not recorded which). This TCR derives from an adult woman who had mild COVID-19 (a few samples of this study predate the infection). Cell type and time point are not known. This CDR3 reads CASRSVVGYGYTF. The CDR3 coding sequence is TGTGCCAGCCGATCGGTTGTCGGCTATGGCTACACCTTC.